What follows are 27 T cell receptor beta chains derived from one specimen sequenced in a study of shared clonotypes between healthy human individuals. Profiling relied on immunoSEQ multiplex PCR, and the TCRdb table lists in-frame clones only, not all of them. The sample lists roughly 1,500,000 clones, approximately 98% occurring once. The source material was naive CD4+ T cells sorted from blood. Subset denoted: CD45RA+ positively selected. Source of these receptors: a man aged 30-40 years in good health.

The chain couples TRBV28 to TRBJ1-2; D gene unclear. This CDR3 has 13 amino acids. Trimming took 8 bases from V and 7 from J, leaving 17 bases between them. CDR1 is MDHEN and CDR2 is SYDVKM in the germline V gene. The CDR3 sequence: CASDTSTVSGYTF. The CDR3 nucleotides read TGTGCCAGCGACACCTCGACCGTTAGTGGCTACACCTTC.

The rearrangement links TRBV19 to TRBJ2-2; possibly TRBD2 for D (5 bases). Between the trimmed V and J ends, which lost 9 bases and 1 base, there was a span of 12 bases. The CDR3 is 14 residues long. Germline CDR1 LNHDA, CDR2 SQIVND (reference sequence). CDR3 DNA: TGTGCCAGCCTAAACCGGGGGAACACCGGGGAGCTGTTTTTT. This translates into CASLNRGNTGELFF.

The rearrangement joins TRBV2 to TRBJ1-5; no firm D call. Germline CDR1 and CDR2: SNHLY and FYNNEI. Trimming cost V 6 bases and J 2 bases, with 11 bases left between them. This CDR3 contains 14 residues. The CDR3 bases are TGTGCCAGCAGGGCAGGAGTCCGCAATCAGCCCCAGCATTTT. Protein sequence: CASRAGVRNQPQHF.

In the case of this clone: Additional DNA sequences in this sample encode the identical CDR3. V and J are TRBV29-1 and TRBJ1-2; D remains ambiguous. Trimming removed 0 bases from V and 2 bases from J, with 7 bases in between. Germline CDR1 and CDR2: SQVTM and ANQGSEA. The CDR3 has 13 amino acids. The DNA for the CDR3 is TGCAGCGTTGAAGATCGGGGAAACTATGGCTACACCTTC. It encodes CSVEDRGNYGYTF. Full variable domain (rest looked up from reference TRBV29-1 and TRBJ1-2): SAVISQKPSRDICQRGTSLTIQCQVDSQVTMMFWYRQQPGQSLTLIATANQGSEATYESGFVIDKFPISRPNLTFSTLTVSNMSPEDSSIYLCSVEDRGNYGYTFGSGTRLTVV.

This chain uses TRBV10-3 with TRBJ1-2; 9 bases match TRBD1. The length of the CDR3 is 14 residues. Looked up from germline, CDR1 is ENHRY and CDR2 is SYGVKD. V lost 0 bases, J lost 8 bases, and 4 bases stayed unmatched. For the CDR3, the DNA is TGTGCCATCAGTGAGTCACAGGGACAGGGCGGCTACACCTTC. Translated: CAISESQGQGGYTF.

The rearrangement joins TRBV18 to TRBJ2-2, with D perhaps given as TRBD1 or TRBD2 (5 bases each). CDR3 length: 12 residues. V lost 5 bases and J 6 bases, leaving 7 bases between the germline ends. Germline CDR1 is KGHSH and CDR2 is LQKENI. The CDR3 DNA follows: TGTGCCAGCTCAGAGGGGTCCGGGGAGCTGTTTTTT. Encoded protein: CASSEGSGELFF.

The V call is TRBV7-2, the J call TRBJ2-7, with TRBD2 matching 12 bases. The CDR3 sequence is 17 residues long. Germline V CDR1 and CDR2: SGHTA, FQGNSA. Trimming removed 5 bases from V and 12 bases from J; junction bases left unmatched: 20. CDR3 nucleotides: TGTGCCAGCAGCACTAGTGGGCTAGCGGGAGGGCCGAGGTGGCTGTACTTC. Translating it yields CASSTSGLAGGPRWLYF.

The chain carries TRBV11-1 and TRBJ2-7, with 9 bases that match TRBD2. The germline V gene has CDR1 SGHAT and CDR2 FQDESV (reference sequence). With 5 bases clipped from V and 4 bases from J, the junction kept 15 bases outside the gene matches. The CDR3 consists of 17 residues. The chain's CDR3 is CASSIYSGSAARYEQYF. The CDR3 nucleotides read TGTGCCAGCAGCATCTATAGCGGGAGCGCCGCAAGATACGAGCAGTACTTC.

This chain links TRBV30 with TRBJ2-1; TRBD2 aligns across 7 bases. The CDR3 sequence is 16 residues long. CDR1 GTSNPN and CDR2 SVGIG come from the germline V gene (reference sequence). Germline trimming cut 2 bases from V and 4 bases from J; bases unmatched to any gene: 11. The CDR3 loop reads CAWSPKKAGVYNEQFF. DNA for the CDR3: TGTGCCTGGAGTCCAAAGAAGGCGGGAGTATACAATGAGCAGTTCTTC.

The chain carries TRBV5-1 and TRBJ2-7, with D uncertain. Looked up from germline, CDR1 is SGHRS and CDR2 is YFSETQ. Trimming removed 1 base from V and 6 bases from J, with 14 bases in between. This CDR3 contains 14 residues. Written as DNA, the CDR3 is TGCGCCAGCAGCTTGTTGTGGTACAGTGGCGAGCAGTACTTC. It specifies CASSLLWYSGEQYF.

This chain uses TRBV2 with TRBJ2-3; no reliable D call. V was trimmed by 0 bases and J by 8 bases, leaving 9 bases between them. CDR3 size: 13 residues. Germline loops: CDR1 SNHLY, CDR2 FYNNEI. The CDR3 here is CASSEAAASTQYF. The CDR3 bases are TGTGCCAGCAGTGAAGCCGCAGCTTCTACGCAGTATTTT.

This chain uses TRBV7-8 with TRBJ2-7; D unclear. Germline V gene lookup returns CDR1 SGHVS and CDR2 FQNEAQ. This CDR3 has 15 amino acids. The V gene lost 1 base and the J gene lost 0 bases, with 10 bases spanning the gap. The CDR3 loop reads CASSLVEANSYEQYF. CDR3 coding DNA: TGTGCCAGCAGCTTAGTTGAAGCGAACTCCTACGAGCAGTACTTC.

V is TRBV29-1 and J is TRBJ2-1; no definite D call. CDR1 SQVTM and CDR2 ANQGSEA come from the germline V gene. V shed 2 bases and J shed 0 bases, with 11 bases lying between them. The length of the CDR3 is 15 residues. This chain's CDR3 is CSVELSHSSYNEQFF. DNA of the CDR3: TGCAGCGTTGAACTTTCCCATAGCTCCTACAATGAGCAGTTCTTC.

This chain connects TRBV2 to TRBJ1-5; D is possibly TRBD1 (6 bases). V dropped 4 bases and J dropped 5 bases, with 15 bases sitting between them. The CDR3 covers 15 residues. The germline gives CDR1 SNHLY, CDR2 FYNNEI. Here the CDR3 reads CASSGSGGSDQPQHF. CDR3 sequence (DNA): TGTGCCAGCAGTGGCTCCGGGGGCTCCGATCAGCCCCAGCATTTT. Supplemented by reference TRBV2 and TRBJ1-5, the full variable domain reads EPEVTQTPSHQVTQMGQEVILRCVPISNHLYFYWYRQILGQKVEFLVSFYNNEISEKSEIFDDQFSVERPDGSNFTLKIRSTKLEDSAMYFCASSGSGGSDQPQHFGDGTRLSIL.

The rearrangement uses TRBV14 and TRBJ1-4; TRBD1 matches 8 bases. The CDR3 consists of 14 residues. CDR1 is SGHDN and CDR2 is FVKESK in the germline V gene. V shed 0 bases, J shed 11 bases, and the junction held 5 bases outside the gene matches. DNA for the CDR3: TGTGCCAGCAGCCAAGATTTAACAGGGGGGAAACTGTTTTTT. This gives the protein CASSQDLTGGKLFF.

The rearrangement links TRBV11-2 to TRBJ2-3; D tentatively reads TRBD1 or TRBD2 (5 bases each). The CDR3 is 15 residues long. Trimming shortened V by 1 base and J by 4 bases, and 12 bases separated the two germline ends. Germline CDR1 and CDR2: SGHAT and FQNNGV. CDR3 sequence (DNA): TGTGCCAGCAGCTTAGTGGGGGAGTTCCCAGATACGCAGTATTTT. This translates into CASSLVGEFPDTQYF.

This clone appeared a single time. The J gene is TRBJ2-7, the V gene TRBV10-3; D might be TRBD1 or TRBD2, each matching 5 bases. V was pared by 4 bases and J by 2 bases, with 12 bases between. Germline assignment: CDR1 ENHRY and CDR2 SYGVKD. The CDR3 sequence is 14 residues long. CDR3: CAISVGEFTYEQYF. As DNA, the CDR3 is TGTGCCATCAGTGTAGGGGAGTTCACCTACGAGCAGTACTTC.

The CDR3 region has the DNA TGTGCCACCAGCCCCTGGAGGTGGCAGTATAGCAATCAGCCCCAGCATTTT. Protein product: CATSPWRWQYSNQPQHF. The V and J genes are TRBV15 and TRBJ1-5; D unclear. Between the trimmed V and J ends, which lost 5 bases and 0 bases, there was a span of 17 bases. The CDR3 spans 17 residues. Germline CDR1 and CDR2: LNHNV and YYDKDF (reference sequence).

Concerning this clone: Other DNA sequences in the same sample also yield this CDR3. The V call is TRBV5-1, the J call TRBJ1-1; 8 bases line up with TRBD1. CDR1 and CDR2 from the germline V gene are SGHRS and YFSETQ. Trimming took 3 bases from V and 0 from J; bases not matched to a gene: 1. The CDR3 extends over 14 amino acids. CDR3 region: CASSSDRVNTEAFF. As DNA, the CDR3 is TGCGCCAGCAGCTCGGACAGGGTGAACACTGAAGCTTTCTTT.

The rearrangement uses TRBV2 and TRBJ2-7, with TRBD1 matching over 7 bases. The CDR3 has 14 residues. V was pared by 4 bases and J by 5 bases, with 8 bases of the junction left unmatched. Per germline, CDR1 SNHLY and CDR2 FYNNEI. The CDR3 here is CASSGDRVGDEQYF. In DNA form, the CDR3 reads TGTGCCAGCAGTGGAGACAGGGTCGGCGACGAGCAGTACTTC.

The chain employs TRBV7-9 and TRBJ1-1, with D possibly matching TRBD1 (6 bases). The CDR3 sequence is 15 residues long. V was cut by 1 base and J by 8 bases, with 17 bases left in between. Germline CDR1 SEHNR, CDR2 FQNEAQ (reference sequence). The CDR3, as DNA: TGTGCCAGCAGCTTAGAGGCGCCAGCACAGGGAGAAGCTTTCTTT. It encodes CASSLEAPAQGEAFF.

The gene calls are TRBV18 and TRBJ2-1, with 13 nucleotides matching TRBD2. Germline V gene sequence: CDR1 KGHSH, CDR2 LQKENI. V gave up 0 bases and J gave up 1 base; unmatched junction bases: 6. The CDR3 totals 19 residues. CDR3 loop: CASSPPRTSGSWSYNEQFF. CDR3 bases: TGTGCCAGCTCACCACCGCGGACTAGCGGGAGTTGGTCCTACAATGAGCAGTTCTTC.

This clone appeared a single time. CDR3 protein: CASSNTGGYEQYF. The CDR3 nucleotides read TGTGCCAGTAGTAACACAGGGGGCTACGAGCAGTACTTC. The rearrangement links TRBV19 to TRBJ2-7; the match to TRBD1 covers 8 bases. CDR3 length equals 13 residues. J lost 3 bases, V lost 4 bases, and 2 bases had no gene match. Germline values: CDR1 LNHDA, CDR2 SQIVND (reference sequence).

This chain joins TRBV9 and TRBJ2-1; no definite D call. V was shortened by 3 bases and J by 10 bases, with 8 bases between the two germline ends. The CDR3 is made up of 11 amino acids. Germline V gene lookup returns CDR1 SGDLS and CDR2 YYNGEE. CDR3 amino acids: CASSGDQEQFF. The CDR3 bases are TGTGCCAGCAGCGGAGACCAGGAGCAGTTCTTC.

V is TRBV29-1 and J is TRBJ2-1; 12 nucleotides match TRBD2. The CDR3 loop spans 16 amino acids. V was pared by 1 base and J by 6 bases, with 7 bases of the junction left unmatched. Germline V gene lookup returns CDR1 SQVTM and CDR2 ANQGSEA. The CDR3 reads CSVEGTSGNGFNEQFF. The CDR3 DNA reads TGCAGCGTTGAAGGGACTAGCGGGAACGGGTTCAATGAGCAGTTCTTC.

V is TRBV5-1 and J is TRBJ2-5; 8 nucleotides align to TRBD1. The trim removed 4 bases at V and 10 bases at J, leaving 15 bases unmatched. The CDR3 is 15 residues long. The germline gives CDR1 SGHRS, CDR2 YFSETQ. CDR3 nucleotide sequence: TGCGCCAGCAGCATCACACAGGGGGACCACCCCGTCCAGTACTTC. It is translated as CASSITQGDHPVQYF.

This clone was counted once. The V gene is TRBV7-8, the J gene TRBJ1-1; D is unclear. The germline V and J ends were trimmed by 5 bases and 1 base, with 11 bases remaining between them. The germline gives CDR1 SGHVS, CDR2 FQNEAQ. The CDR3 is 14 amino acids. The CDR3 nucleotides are TGTGCCAGCAGCCTCGGAGCAGCGAACACTGAAGCTTTCTTT. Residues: CASSLGAANTEAFF.